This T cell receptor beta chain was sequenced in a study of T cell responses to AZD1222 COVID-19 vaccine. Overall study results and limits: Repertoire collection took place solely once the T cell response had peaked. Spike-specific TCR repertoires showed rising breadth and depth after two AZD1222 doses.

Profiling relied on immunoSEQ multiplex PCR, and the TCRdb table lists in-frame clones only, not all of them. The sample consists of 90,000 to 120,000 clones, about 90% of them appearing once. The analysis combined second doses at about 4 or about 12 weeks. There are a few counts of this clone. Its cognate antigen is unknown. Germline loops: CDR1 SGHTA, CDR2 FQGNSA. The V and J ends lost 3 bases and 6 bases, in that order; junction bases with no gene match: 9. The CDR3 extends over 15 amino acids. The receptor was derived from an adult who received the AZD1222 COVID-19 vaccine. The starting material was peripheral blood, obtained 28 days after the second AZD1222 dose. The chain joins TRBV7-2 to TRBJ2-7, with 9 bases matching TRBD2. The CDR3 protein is CASSLGAGLAIEQYF. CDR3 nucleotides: TGTGCCAGCAGCTTGGGGGCAGGACTAGCGATCGAGCAGTACTTC.